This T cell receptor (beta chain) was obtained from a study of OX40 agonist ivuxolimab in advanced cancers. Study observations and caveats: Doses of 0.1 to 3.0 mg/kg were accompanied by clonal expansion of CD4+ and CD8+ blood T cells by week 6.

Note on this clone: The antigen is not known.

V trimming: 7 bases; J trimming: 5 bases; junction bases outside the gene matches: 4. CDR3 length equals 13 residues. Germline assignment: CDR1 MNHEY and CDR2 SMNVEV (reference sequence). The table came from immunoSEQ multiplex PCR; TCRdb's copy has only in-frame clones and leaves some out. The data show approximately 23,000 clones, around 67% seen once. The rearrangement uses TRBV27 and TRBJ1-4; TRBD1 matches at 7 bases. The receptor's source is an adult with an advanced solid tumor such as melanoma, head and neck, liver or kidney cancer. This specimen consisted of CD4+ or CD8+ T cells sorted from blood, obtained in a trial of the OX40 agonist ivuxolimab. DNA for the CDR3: TGTGCCAGCACCGGACAGGCGAATGAAAAACTGTTTTTT. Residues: CASTGQANEKLFF.